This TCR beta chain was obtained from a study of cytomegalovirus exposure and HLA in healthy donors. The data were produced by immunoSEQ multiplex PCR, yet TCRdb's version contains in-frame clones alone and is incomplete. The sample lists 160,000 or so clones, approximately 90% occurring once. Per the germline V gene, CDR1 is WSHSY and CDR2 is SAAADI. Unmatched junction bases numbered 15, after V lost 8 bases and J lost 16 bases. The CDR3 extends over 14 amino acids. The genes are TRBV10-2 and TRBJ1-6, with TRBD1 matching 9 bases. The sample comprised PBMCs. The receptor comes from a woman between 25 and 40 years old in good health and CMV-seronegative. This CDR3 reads CASLRDLGQGSLHF. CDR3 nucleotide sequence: TGCGCCAGCCTTCGGGACCTCGGACAGGGGTCTCTCCACTTT.